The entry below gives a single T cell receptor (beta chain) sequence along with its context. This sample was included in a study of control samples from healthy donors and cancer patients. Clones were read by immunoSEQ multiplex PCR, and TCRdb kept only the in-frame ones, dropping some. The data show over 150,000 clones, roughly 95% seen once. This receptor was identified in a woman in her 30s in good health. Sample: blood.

In nucleotides, the CDR3 is TGCGCCAGCAGCTTGACACCGGTTTCGGCAGGGGGTAACGAGCAGTACTTC. Amino acids: CASSLTPVSAGGNEQYF. V usage is TRBV5-1 and J usage is TRBJ2-7, with 7 bases matching TRBD1. Unmatched junction bases numbered 15, after V lost 1 base and J lost 5 bases. Germline CDR1 SGHRS, CDR2 YFSETQ. The CDR3 runs 17 residues.